The rows below give T cell receptor beta chains drawn from one sample of a study of cytomegalovirus exposure and HLA in healthy donors. Libraries were prepared by immunoSEQ multiplex PCR; TCRdb keeps only in-frame clonotypes and omits some of them. Among 120,000 or so clones listed, almost 85% were seen once. The specimen sequenced was PBMCs. These receptors came from a woman in her late teens or twenties in good health and CMV-seronegative. Both conserved end residues are part of each CDR3. The D gene is left open where the match is weak. The size entry is marked missing in some rows and otherwise reads once, few, many or a size class.

j_call clone_size d_call v_call cdr3_aa cdr3_nt
TRBJ1-1 NA TRBD1 TRBV19 CASSIGGTGRGEAFF TGTGCCAGTAGTATAGGCGGGACAGGGCGGGGTGAAGCTTTCTTT
TRBJ2-5 NA NA TRBV5-4 CASSRALAETQYF TGTGCCAGCAGTCGGGCGCTAGCGGAGACCCAGTACTTC
TRBJ1-2 NA TRBD1 TRBV30 CAWDLFLGGQGTRYTF TGTGCCTGGGATCTCTTTCTCGGGGGACAGGGGACTCGCTACACCTTC
TRBJ2-2 NA TRBD2 TRBV5-1 CASSLAGALNTGELFF TGCGCCAGCAGCCTAGCGGGGGCCCTGAACACCGGGGAGCTGTTTTTT
TRBJ1-2 NA TRBD1 TRBV7-9 CASTPRGQGPYGYTF TGTGCCAGCACCCCTAGGGGGCAGGGACCCTATGGCTACACCTTC
TRBJ2-1 NA NA TRBV11-3 CASSLRGGLNEQFF TGTGCCAGCAGCCTTAGGGGGGGGCTCAATGAGCAGTTCTTC
TRBJ1-1 NA NA TRBV27 CASSLGWGGEAFF TGTGCCAGCAGTTTGGGCTGGGGGGGTGAAGCTTTCTTT
TRBJ2-6 few NA TRBV19 CASSIGAYSGANGLTF TGTGCCAGTAGTATAGGAGCCTACTCTGGGGCCAACGGCCTGACTTTC
TRBJ2-7 NA TRBD2 TRBV14 CASSQDNRLALTYEQYF TGTGCCAGCAGCCAGGACAACCGACTAGCCCTCACCTACGAGCAGTACTTC
TRBJ1-2 few NA TRBV4-2 CASSQEAAKSFYGYTF TGTGCCAGCAGCCAGGAGGCAGCTAAATCTTTCTATGGCTACACCTTC
TRBJ1-2 NA NA TRBV10-3 CAISESGQTNYGYTF TGTGCCATCAGTGAGTCAGGACAGACTAACTATGGCTACACCTTC
TRBJ2-6 NA TRBD2 TRBV5-6 CASSLAGWGANVLTF TGTGCCAGCAGCTTAGCGGGGTGGGGGGCCAACGTCCTGACTTTC
TRBJ2-5 NA NA TRBV5-1 CASSQSRTALQETQYF TGCGCCAGCAGCCAGAGCCGGACAGCGCTACAAGAGACCCAGTACTTC
TRBJ1-2 NA TRBD1 TRBV30 CAWSLLNTGTGKGYTF TGTGCCTGGAGTCTCCTTAACACCGGGACAGGAAAAGGCTACACCTTC
TRBJ1-2 NA TRBD1 TRBV6-5 CASRNQGALGYTF TGTGCCAGCAGGAACCAGGGGGCTCTTGGCTACACCTTC
TRBJ1-6 NA NA TRBV2 CASSFTRQNSPLHF TGTGCCAGCAGTTTTACCAGACAAAATTCACCCCTCCACTTT